The 10 T cell receptor beta chains listed next were all sequenced from one sample in a study of blood T cell repertoires in COVID-19. TCRdb keeps only in-frame clones here, not all; method: immunoSEQ multiplex PCR. Of more than 95,000 clones listed, 87% are singletons. The sample was peripheral blood. The receptors were gathered from a middle-aged man with acute or convalescent COVID-19.

This clone was found a few times. The gene calls are TRBV24-1 and TRBJ2-1; tentative D call: TRBD2 (6 bases). The CDR3 has 13 amino acids. Trimming removed 6 bases at V and 10 bases at J, with 15 bases between. Germline assignment: CDR1 KGHDR and CDR2 SFDVKD. CDR3 sequence (DNA): TGTGCCACCAGTCCGGGAGATCCCGGGGAGCAGTTCTTC. Residues: CATSPGDPGEQFF.

The J gene is TRBJ2-6, the V gene TRBV19, with D uncertain. Per germline, CDR1 LNHDA and CDR2 SQIVND (reference sequence). Trimming shortened V by 3 bases and J by 3 bases, and 9 bases separated the two germline ends. This CDR3 has 15 amino acids. The CDR3 is CASSILQFGANVLTF. CDR3 nucleotides: TGTGCCAGTAGTATTCTACAGTTTGGGGCCAACGTCCTGACTTTC.

The chain employs TRBV7-6 and TRBJ2-3; 8 bases are a match to TRBD2. The V and J ends lost 3 bases and 6 bases, in that order; junction bases with no gene match: 2. The CDR3 is made up of 13 amino acids. The germline gives CDR1 SGHVS, CDR2 FNYEAQ. CDR3: CASSFRGGDTQYF. The CDR3 coding sequence is TGTGCCAGCAGCTTCCGGGGGGGCGATACGCAGTATTTT.

This chain joins TRBV28 and TRBJ1-5; 7 nucleotides align to TRBD1. V shed 1 base, J shed 2 bases, and the junction held 11 bases outside the gene matches. CDR1 is MDHEN, CDR2 SYDVKM, per germline. The CDR3 spans 18 residues. CDR3 protein: CASSLSAGGVEGNQPQHF. The CDR3 nucleotides are TGTGCCAGCAGTTTATCGGCAGGGGGAGTCGAGGGCAATCAGCCCCAGCATTTT.

The J gene is TRBJ2-6, the V gene TRBV7-2, with D maybe TRBD2 (6 bases). V was shortened by 7 bases and J by 0 bases, with 22 bases between the two germline ends. The CDR3 sequence is 19 residues long. CDR1 is SGHTA and CDR2 is FQGNSA in the germline V gene. CDR3 in DNA: TGTGCCAGCATGCCCTCCTGGTCGGGGGAGACCTCTGGGGCCAACGTCCTGACTTTC. Translating gives CASMPSWSGETSGANVLTF.

A few counts support this clone. V usage is TRBV30 and J usage is TRBJ2-7; 8 bases match TRBD2. Germline-derived CDR1 and CDR2 are GTSNPN and SVGIG (reference sequence). The CDR3 has 17 amino acids. V shed 3 bases and J 0 bases; nucleotides not matched to a gene: 13. CDR3 DNA sequence: TGTGCCTGGAGCGATGGGAGGCTAGCGGGCCGCTCCTACGAGCAGTACTTC. Translation gives CAWSDGRLAGRSYEQYF. Complete variable domain (other parts from reference TRBV30 and TRBJ2-7): SQTIHQWPATLVQPVGSPLSLECTVEGTSNPNLYWYRQAAGRGLQLLFYSVGIGQISSEVPQNLSASRPQDRQFILSSKKLLLSDSGFYLCAWSDGRLAGRSYEQYFGPGTRLTVT.

This chain uses TRBV7-9 with TRBJ2-7; 13 bases agree with TRBD2. The CDR3 sequence is 15 residues long. V gave up 5 bases and J gave up 2 bases; unmatched junction bases: 3. Germline CDR1 reads SEHNR; CDR2 reads FQNEAQ (reference sequence). The CDR3 nucleotides are TGTGCCAGCAGCCCCGGGACTAGCGGGACCTACGAGCAGTACTTC. Amino acid sequence: CASSPGTSGTYEQYF. The full variable domain, in which reference TRBV7-9 and TRBJ2-7 provide the parts outside the CDR3, is DTGVSQNPRHKITKRGQNVTFRCDPISEHNRLYWYRQTLGQGPEFLTYFQNEAQLEKSRLLSDRFSAERPKGSFSTLEIQRTEQGDSAMYLCASSPGTSGTYEQYFGPGTRLTVT.

The chain recombines TRBV11-2 with TRBJ2-1, with D tentatively TRBD2 (8 bases). Trimming removed 3 bases from V and 9 bases from J, with 18 bases in between. This CDR3 contains 15 residues. Germline V gene data show CDR1 as SGHAT and CDR2 as FQNNGV. This chain's CDR3 is CASSLTGGPGGEQFF. For the CDR3, the DNA is TGTGCCAGCAGCTTGACGGGAGGGCCAGGGGGTGAGCAGTTCTTC.

Regarding this clone: This same CDR3 is encoded by further DNA sequences in the sample. The V gene is TRBV19, the J gene TRBJ2-6, with 9 bases matching TRBD1. The CDR3 extends over 16 amino acids. Germline CDR1 LNHDA, CDR2 SQIVND (reference sequence). V was clipped by 6 bases and J by 4 bases; unmatched bases: 7. DNA for the CDR3: TGTGCCAGTAGGCTACAGGGGGCGGGGGGGGCCAACGTCCTGACTTTC. Residues: CASRLQGAGGANVLTF.

The rearrangement uses TRBV5-1 and TRBJ1-6; tentatively, D is TRBD1 (6 bases). Per the germline V gene, CDR1 is SGHRS and CDR2 is YFSETQ. The CDR3 runs to 14 residues. The V gene lost 2 bases and the J gene lost 9 bases, with 12 bases spanning the gap. The CDR3 DNA follows: TGCGCCAGCAGCTTACCGGGACATAGTTCACCCCTCCACTTT. Translated, it gives CASSLPGHSSPLHF.